The clone carrying this T cell receptor beta chain was picked up many times. Its antigen remains unknown. Template switching added a universal primer site, and cDNA bore unique molecular identifiers. One entry per CDR3 protein results from TCRdb running MiXCR on the 5' RACE reads. The sample lists approximately 630,000 distinct CDR3 sequences; under 8.5% were seen once. The donors were all healthy and Caucasian. This sample is part of a study of identical twins. Points from the study as a whole: Models underestimated out-of-frame TCR alpha sharing in monozygotic twins.

This sample also belongs to another study, concerning yellow fever vaccine responses in identical twins.

The sample consisted of PBMCs. The clonotype was recovered from a woman aged 18 to 35 in good health.

CDR3 sequence: CASTSTNRPGTALAGSTGELFF. DNA for the CDR3: TGTGCCAGCACTTCCACAAATCGCCCAGGGACAGCGCTAGCGGGTAGCACCGGGGAGCTGTTTTTT. The chain carries TRBV13 and TRBJ2-2; TRBD2 might be the D (8 bases). With 7 bases removed from V and 4 bases from J, the gap between germline ends came to 37 bases. The germline CDR1 and CDR2 sequences are PRHDT and FYEKMQ (reference sequence). The CDR3 contains 22 residues.